This TCR beta chain was identified during a study of CD4+ T cells in melanoma. This table comes from immunoSEQ multiplex PCR, and its TCRdb copy is limited to in-frame clones, with some not included. Among thousands of clones, 60% to 85% were seen once, and the ten largest hold approximately 15%. This clone turned up a few times. The antigen is not known. Points from the study as a whole: A reported correlation linked neoantigen-specific CD4+ T cells to CD8+, macrophage and B cell function. Neoantigen-specific CD4+ T cells in melanoma reportedly had diverse differentiation states.

The V and J ends lost 4 bases and 3 bases respectively, with 13 bases between them. The CDR3 sequence is 13 residues long. Germline loops: CDR1 SQVTM, CDR2 ANQGSEA. The clonotype originates from a human donor with melanoma. The sequenced sample was cells from a culture (not recorded whether cultured in vitro). The rearrangement joins TRBV29-1 to TRBJ2-7; D perhaps matches TRBD2 (5 bases). The CDR3 region has the DNA TGCAGCGTTGTTAAGGAGGAAGGCTACGAGCAGTACTTC. Translating it yields CSVVKEEGYEQYF.